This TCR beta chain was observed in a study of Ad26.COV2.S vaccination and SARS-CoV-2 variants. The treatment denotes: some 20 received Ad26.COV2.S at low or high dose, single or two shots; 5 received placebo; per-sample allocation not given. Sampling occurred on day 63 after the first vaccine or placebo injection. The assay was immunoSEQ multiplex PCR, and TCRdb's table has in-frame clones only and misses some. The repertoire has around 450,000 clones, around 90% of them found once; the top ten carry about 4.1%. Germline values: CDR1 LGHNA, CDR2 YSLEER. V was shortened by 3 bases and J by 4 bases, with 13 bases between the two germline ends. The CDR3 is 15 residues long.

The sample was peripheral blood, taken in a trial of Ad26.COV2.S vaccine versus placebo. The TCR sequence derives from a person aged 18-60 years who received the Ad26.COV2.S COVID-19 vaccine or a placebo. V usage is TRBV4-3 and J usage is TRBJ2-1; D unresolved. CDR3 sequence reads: CASSQGYRTYNEQFF. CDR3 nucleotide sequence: TGCGCCAGCAGCCAGGGATACCGAACTTACAATGAGCAGTTCTTC.